In its sample, the clone carrying this T cell receptor (beta chain) was seen many times. The target antigen is unknown. Lactation, pregnancy, uncontrolled infections and other autoimmune diseases were all grounds for excluding patients. Orbital computed tomography, together with clinical symptoms, serum thyroxine, TRAb and thyroid ultrasound, was used for diagnosis. PBMCs stemmed from around 10 ml of fresh peripheral blood. Amplification of the TCR beta CDR3 regions used RNA transcripts (as template). HTBI-primed RT-PCR formed the first round, and a multiplex PCR formed the second. TCRdb used MiXCR to reprocess the multiplex PCR reads, holding one entry per CDR3 protein. The sample lists approximately 160,000 distinct CDR3 sequences; less than 45% were seen once. V was cut by 2 bases and J by 2 bases, with 3 bases left in between. CDR3 length equals 12 residues. Germline CDR1 and CDR2: SEHNR and FQNEAQ (reference sequence).

The data stem from a study of Graves' ophthalmopathy and Graves' hyperthyroidism. Broader study findings: Detected in blood as well were most expanded thyroid clonotypes with frequency above 0.001.

The chain is built from TRBV7-9 and TRBJ1-1, with no clear D. This TCR derives from a woman in her thirties or forties with Graves' ophthalmopathy. Sample: peripheral blood. DNA of the CDR3: TGTGCCAGCAGCTTATTTAACACTGAAGCTTTCTTT. It specifies CASSLFNTEAFF.